The rows below give T cell receptor beta chains drawn from one sample of a study of monozygotic twins with inflammatory bowel disease. One entry per CDR3 protein, without DNA, is what TCRdb gives after re-calling the 5' RACE reads. This sample's clone table lists about 380,000 distinct CDR3 sequences. Sequencing was performed on blood. These receptors were taken from a human donor with ulcerative colitis or Crohn's disease, or a healthy co-twin of an affected twin (not recorded which). CDR3s include the opening cysteine and the closing phenylalanine or tryptophan. The order of the fields is V gene, J gene, CDR3 protein.

>TRBV18|TRBJ1-1
CASSRTDEGTEAFF
>TRBV4-2|TRBJ1-5
CASSQESEYSNQPQHF
>TRBV5-1|TRBJ2-1
CASSLTTGTGGNEQFF
>TRBV7-3|TRBJ1-5
CASSLNFDQPQHF
>TRBV13|TRBJ1-4
CASSLWPPGAGEKLFF
>TRBV12-3/TRBV12-4|TRBJ2-7
CASTYDSSYEQYF
>TRBV12-3/TRBV12-4|TRBJ2-1
CASSFGGNNEQFF
>TRBV7-2|TRBJ2-7
CASSSRTGTNIYEQYF
>TRBV12-3/TRBV12-4|TRBJ2-2
CASSRLRNANTGELFF
>TRBV29-1|TRBJ2-5
CSVDRYGTGQETQYF
>TRBV5-1|TRBJ2-7
CASSFGPPVDEQYF
>TRBV9|TRBJ2-5
CASSVGGETQYF
>TRBV14|TRBJ2-1
CASSREPVAGEQFF
>TRBV7-2|TRBJ2-5
CASSHRTSGVAETQYF
>TRBV4-3|TRBJ1-1
CASSQAPGGLNTEAFF